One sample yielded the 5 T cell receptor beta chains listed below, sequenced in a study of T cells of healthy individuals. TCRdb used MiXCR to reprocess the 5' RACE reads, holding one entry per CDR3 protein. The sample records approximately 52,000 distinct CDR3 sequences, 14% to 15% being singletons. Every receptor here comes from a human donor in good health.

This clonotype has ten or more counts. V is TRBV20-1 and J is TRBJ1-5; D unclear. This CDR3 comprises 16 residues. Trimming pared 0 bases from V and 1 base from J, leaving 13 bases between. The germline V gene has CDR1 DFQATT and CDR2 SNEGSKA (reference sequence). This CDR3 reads CSARDQISGSNQPQHF. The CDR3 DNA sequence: TGCAGTGCTAGAGATCAGATATCCGGGAGCAATCAGCCCCAGCATTTT.

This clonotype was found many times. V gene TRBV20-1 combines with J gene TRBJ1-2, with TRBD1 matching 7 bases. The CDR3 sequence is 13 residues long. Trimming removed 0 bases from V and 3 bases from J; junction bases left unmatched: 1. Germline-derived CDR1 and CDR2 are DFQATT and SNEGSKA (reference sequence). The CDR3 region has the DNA TGCAGTGCTAGAGATGGGACAGACTATGGCTACACCTTC. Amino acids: CSARDGTDYGYTF.

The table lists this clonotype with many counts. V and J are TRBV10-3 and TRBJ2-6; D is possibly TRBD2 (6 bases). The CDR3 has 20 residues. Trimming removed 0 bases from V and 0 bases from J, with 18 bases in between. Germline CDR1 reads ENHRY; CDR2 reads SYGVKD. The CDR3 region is CAISESVLRRGRSGANVLTF. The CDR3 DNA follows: TGTGCCATCAGTGAGTCTGTACTCAGGCGGGGCCGCTCTGGGGCCAACGTCCTGACTTTC.

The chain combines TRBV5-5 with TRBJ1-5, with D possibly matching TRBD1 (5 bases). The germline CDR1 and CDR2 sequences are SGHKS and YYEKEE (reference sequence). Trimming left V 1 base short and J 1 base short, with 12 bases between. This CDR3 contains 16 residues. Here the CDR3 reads CASSLLRQGSNQPQHF. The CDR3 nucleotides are TGTGCCAGCAGCTTGCTAAGGCAGGGAAGCAATCAGCCCCAGCATTTT.

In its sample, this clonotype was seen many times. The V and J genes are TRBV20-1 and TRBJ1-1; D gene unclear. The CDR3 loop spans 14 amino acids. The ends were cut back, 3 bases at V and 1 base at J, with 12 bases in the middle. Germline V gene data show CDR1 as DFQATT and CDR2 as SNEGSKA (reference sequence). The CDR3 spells CSARAGRGNTEAFF. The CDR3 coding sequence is TGCAGTGCTAGGGCTGGACGGGGGAACACTGAAGCTTTCTTT.